Each of the 14 T cell receptor beta chains below was sequenced from the same sample in a study of cytomegalovirus exposure and HLA in healthy donors. The PCR used 60 Vbeta and 13 Jbeta primers. The repertoire was sequenced with immunoSEQ multiplex PCR; TCRdb's copy has only in-frame clones and lacks some. The data contain 130,000 or so clones, around 77% of them singletons. Sequencing was performed on PBMCs. All receptors derive from a man aged 25-45 years in good health and CMV-seronegative.

V gene TRBV28 combines with J gene TRBJ2-7, with 7 positions matching TRBD1. This CDR3 is built from 14 residues. Trimming at V came to 5 bases and at J to 2 bases, leaving 6 bases not matched to a gene. Germline loops: CDR1 MDHEN, CDR2 SYDVKM. In nucleotides, the CDR3 is TGTGCCAGCAGTCATCGGACAGGAACCTACGAGCAGTACTTC. Protein sequence: CASSHRTGTYEQYF.

The chain joins TRBV6-1 to TRBJ2-2; 7 bases align to TRBD1. Per germline, CDR1 MNHNS and CDR2 SASEGT. There are 15 residues in the CDR3. V gave up 9 bases and J gave up 0 bases; unmatched junction bases: 7. The CDR3 loop reads CASTPDRTNTGELFF. The DNA of the CDR3 is TGTGCCAGTACCCCGGACAGGACGAACACCGGGGAGCTGTTTTTT.

The V gene is TRBV7-9, the J gene TRBJ2-6; maybe TRBD2 (5 bases). The length of the CDR3 is 19 residues. Looked up from germline, CDR1 is SEHNR and CDR2 is FQNEAQ (reference sequence). V dropped 3 bases and J dropped 2 bases, with 20 bases sitting between them. CDR3 DNA sequence: TGTGCCAGCAGCTTTAAGCTCGGGAAAACGGTCGCTGGGGCCAACGTCCTGACTTTC. It specifies CASSFKLGKTVAGANVLTF.

This chain connects TRBV29-1 to TRBJ1-1; TRBD1 might be the D (6 bases). The CDR3 totals 12 residues. V was pared by 6 bases and J by 1 base, with 9 bases between. CDR1 is SQVTM and CDR2 is ANQGSEA in the germline V gene. CDR3 in amino acids: CSVLRGNTEAFF. CDR3 DNA sequence: TGCAGCGTCCTCAGGGGGAACACTGAAGCTTTCTTT.

V gene TRBV7-2 combines with J gene TRBJ2-2; 15 bases are shared with TRBD2. CDR1 SGHTA and CDR2 FQGNSA come from the germline V gene. The CDR3 loop spans 18 amino acids. V was pared by 5 bases and J by 3 bases, with 7 bases of the junction left unmatched. The CDR3 region is CASSPGLAGGYHTGELFF. For the CDR3, the DNA is TGTGCCAGCAGCCCAGGACTAGCGGGAGGGTATCACACCGGGGAGCTGTTTTTT.

The chain combines TRBV6-6 with TRBJ1-5; tentative D call: TRBD1 (6 bases). Germline CDR1 and CDR2: MNHNY and SVGAGI (reference sequence). V shed 6 bases and J shed 3 bases, with 15 bases lying between them. The CDR3 is made up of 15 amino acids. The CDR3 loop is CASSPPGQANQPQHF. DNA for the CDR3: TGTGCCAGCAGCCCCCCGGGACAAGCCAATCAGCCCCAGCATTTT.

The chain carries TRBV5-1 and TRBJ2-7; 7 bases align to TRBD1. Germline values: CDR1 SGHRS, CDR2 YFSETQ. The V gene end was trimmed by 2 bases and the J gene end by 5 bases; junction bases not matched to a gene: 1. This CDR3 is 12 amino acids long. Here the CDR3 reads CASSLTGDEQYF. For the CDR3, the DNA is TGCGCCAGCAGCTTAACAGGGGACGAGCAGTACTTC.

The count of this clone is one. CDR3 protein: CASSVSHSGNTIYF. The CDR3, as DNA: TGTGCCAGTAGTGTCTCCCACTCAGGAAACACCATATATTTT. The V and J genes are TRBV19 and TRBJ1-3; D not certain. The ends were cut back, 5 bases at V and 4 bases at J, with 12 bases in the middle. The CDR3 length is 14 residues. CDR1 LNHDA and CDR2 SQIVND come from the germline V gene (reference sequence).

The chain recombines TRBV25-1 with TRBJ1-2; no reliable D call. This CDR3 has 13 residues. The V gene lost 3 bases and the J gene lost 0 bases, with 5 bases spanning the gap. Germline CDR1 and CDR2: MGHDK and SYGVNS. The CDR3 nucleotides read TGTGCCAGCAGTGATATGTCTAACTATGGCTACACCTTC. Residues: CASSDMSNYGYTF.

The CDR3 bases are TGTGCCAGCGAGCCCATGAACACTGAAGCTTTCTTT. Protein product: CASEPMNTEAFF. V is TRBV13 and J is TRBJ1-1; no reliable D call. There are 12 residues in the CDR3. Germline CDR1 is PRHDT and CDR2 is FYEKMQ (reference sequence). Between the trimmed V and J ends, which lost 8 bases and 0 bases, there was a span of 7 bases.

The rearrangement joins TRBV29-1 to TRBJ2-5, with 9 bases identical to TRBD1. This CDR3 has 13 residues. Germline CDR1 SQVTM, CDR2 ANQGSEA. V lost 5 bases and J lost 5; bases outside the gene matches: 6. The DNA for the CDR3 is TGCAGCGTTACAGGGGGCATCCTGGAGACCCAGTACTTC. Its translation: CSVTGGILETQYF.

The chain carries TRBV13 and TRBJ2-1, with 10 nucleotides matching TRBD2. CDR1 and CDR2 (germline): PRHDT, FYEKMQ (reference sequence). The length of the CDR3 is 16 residues. V dropped 5 bases and J dropped 8; count of bases not matched to a gene: 12. CDR3 in DNA: TGTGCCAGCAGCCCCCCAACTAGCGGGACTTTCGATGAGCAGTTCTTC. It is translated as CASSPPTSGTFDEQFF.

The chain joins TRBV5-4 to TRBJ2-6; a possible D gene is TRBD2 (6 bases). The CDR3 runs to 16 residues. Trimming stripped 4 bases from V and 3 bases from J, with 14 bases between. CDR1 is SGHNT and CDR2 is YYREEE in the germline V gene (reference sequence). The CDR3 DNA reads as TGTGCCAGCAGCCCGGGAGAGGGTGGTGGGGCCAACGTCCTGACTTTC. Translation gives CASSPGEGGGANVLTF. Full variable domain (remainder filled in from reference TRBV5-4 and TRBJ2-6): ETGVTQSPTHLIKTRGQQVTLRCSSQSGHNTVSWYQQALGQGPQFIFQYYREEENGRGNFPPRFSGLQFPNYSSELNVNALELDDSALYLCASSPGEGGGANVLTFGAGSRLTVL.

V usage is TRBV4-1 and J usage is TRBJ1-5; tentatively, D is TRBD1 (6 bases). Deletions cut 4 bases from V and 3 bases from J, with 13 bases between. CDR1 and CDR2 from the germline V gene are MGHRA and YSYEKL. The CDR3 spans 15 residues. The CDR3 is CASSLDRRLNQPQHF. The CDR3 nucleotides are TGCGCCAGCAGCCTCGACAGGAGACTCAATCAGCCCCAGCATTTT.